Presented here are 16 T cell receptor beta chains from one specimen sequenced in a study of blood T cell repertoires in COVID-19. Using immunoSEQ multiplex PCR, the repertoire was profiled, and TCRdb retains in-frame clones only, with some absent. The sample records 89,000 or so clones, around 85% being singletons. Source material: peripheral blood. Source of these receptors: a man of 80 years or more with acute or convalescent COVID-19.

The chain couples TRBV19 to TRBJ2-2; unclear D gene. Germline values: CDR1 LNHDA, CDR2 SQIVND (reference sequence). Trimming removed 8 bases at V and 2 bases at J, with 12 bases between. CDR3 length equals 14 residues. The CDR3 sequence is CASGSPLNTGELFF. In DNA, the CDR3 is TGTGCCAGTGGTTCCCCACTTAACACCGGGGAGCTGTTTTTT.

The rearrangement uses TRBV30 and TRBJ2-3; D may be TRBD2 (5 bases). The CDR3 length is 12 residues. V dropped 3 bases and J dropped 3 bases, with 7 bases sitting between them. In germline, CDR1 is GTSNPN, CDR2 SVGIG (reference sequence). The CDR3 region is CAWSRTTDTQYF. CDR3 nucleotides: TGTGCCTGGAGCCGGACTACAGATACGCAGTATTTT.

The rearrangement links TRBV25-1 to TRBJ1-6; 8 bases are shared with TRBD1. The J segment lost 7 bases and the V segment lost 2 bases, leaving 7 bases of the junction unmatched. The length of the CDR3 is 16 residues. The V gene's germline CDR1 is MGHDK and CDR2 SYGVNS. Here the CDR3 DNA reads TGTGCCAGCAGTGAAGGATGGAACAGGGGGAATTCACCCCTCCACTTT. Translation: CASSEGWNRGNSPLHF. Full variable domain (remainder filled in from reference TRBV25-1 and TRBJ1-6): EADIYQTPRYLVIGTGKKITLECSQTMGHDKMYWYQQDPGMELHLIHYSYGVNSTEKGDLSSESTVSRIRTEHFPLTLESARPSHTSQYLCASSEGWNRGNSPLHFGNGTRLTVT.

The rearrangement uses TRBV3-1 (or the pseudogene TRBV3-2) and TRBJ1-2; D uncertain. Germline assignment: CDR1 LGHDT and CDR2 YNNKEL (reference sequence). V was cut by 3 bases and J by 8 bases, with 10 bases left in between. The CDR3 has 12 amino acids. The CDR3 sequence is CASSHVTGGYTF. In DNA form, the CDR3 reads TGTGCCAGCAGCCATGTGACGGGAGGCTACACCTTC.

The rearrangement links TRBV28 to TRBJ2-5; D is unresolved. V was shortened by 7 bases and J by 2 bases, with 14 bases between the two germline ends. This CDR3 region has 14 residues. CDR1 and CDR2 (germline): MDHEN, SYDVKM. CDR3 in amino acids: CASTQPGPQETQYF. The CDR3 DNA reads TGTGCCAGCACACAACCGGGTCCTCAAGAGACCCAGTACTTC.

This chain joins TRBV15 and TRBJ1-5, with D perhaps matching TRBD1 (6 bases). Germline V gene lookup returns CDR1 LNHNV and CDR2 YYDKDF (reference sequence). The CDR3 runs 16 residues. V dropped 0 bases and J dropped 0 bases, with 9 bases sitting between them. CDR3 residues: CATSRDHRVSNQPQHF. In DNA form, the CDR3 reads TGTGCCACCAGCAGAGATCACAGGGTTAGCAATCAGCCCCAGCATTTT.

The chain has TRBV2 and TRBJ2-5; 9 bases line up with TRBD2. The length of the CDR3 is 16 residues. From germline, CDR1 is SNHLY and CDR2 FYNNEI. The CDR3 DNA reads as TGTGCTAAGGGAGGGTCTAGCGGGACTTCGCAAGAGACCCAGTACTTC. Encoded protein: CAKGGSSGTSQETQYF. The variable domain in full, completed from reference TRBV2 and TRBJ2-5, reads EPEVTQTPSHQVTQMGQEVILRCVPISNHLYFYWYRQILGQKVEFLVSFYNNEISEKSEIFDDQFSVERPDGSNFTLKIRSTKLEDSAMYFCAKGGSSGTSQETQYFGPGTRLLVL.

The chain is built from TRBV4-3 and TRBJ2-1; 12 nucleotides align to TRBD2. CDR1 and CDR2 (germline): LGHNA, YSLEER. V was clipped by 0 bases and J by 7 bases; unmatched bases: 4. This CDR3 region has 16 residues. The CDR3 region has the DNA TGCGCCAGCAGCCAAGACCTAGCGGGAGGGTGGAATGAGCAGTTCTTC. Translation gives CASSQDLAGGWNEQFF.

The chain combines TRBV18 with TRBJ2-6, with 11 bases aligning to TRBD1. Germline trimming cut 2 bases from V and 0 bases from J; bases unmatched to any gene: 9. This CDR3 is built from 20 residues. Germline lookup yields CDR1 KGHSH and CDR2 LQKENI. Here the CDR3 DNA reads TGTGCCAGCTCACCAAGGATAAGGGACAGGGGGAGCTCTGGGGCCAACGTCCTGACTTTC. It translates to CASSPRIRDRGSSGANVLTF.

Comment on this clone: This CDR3 is also generated by other DNA sequences in the sample. This sequence joins TRBV30 and TRBJ2-1, with 7 bases matching TRBD1. V dropped 2 bases and J dropped 3; count of bases not matched to a gene: 4. Germline assignment: CDR1 GTSNPN and CDR2 SVGIG (reference sequence). The length of the CDR3 is 14 residues. In nucleotides, the CDR3 is TGTGCCTGGAGTTGGGACAGACTCTACAATGAGCAGTTCTTC. Its protein is CAWSWDRLYNEQFF.

There are a few counts of this clone. This sequence joins TRBV19 and TRBJ2-3; 9 nucleotides agree with TRBD2. Trimming cost V 6 bases and J 0 bases; bases outside gene matches: 4. Germline values: CDR1 LNHDA, CDR2 SQIVND (reference sequence). The CDR3 extends over 15 amino acids. This chain's CDR3 is CASRTSGASTDTQYF. CDR3 nucleotides: TGTGCCAGTAGGACTAGCGGAGCAAGCACAGATACGCAGTATTTT.

This clone is termed medium-sized (0.01 to 0.1%). The chain has TRBV11-2 and TRBJ1-2; 10 positions agree with TRBD1. V was clipped by 3 bases and J by 6 bases; unmatched bases: 7. The CDR3 spans 15 residues. Germline V gives CDR1 SGHAT, CDR2 FQNNGV. CDR3 sequence reads: CASSFGTGVFHGYTF. The CDR3 coding sequence is TGTGCCAGCAGCTTTGGGACAGGGGTGTTTCATGGCTACACCTTC.

A single count supports this clone. V is TRBV5-6 and J is TRBJ2-1; 8 bases align to TRBD1. CDR1 and CDR2 from the germline V gene are SGHDT and YYEEEE. CDR3 length equals 15 residues. V dropped 1 base and J dropped 7; count of bases not matched to a gene: 7. The CDR3 coding sequence is TGTGCCAGCAGCTTGATAGGACAGGGTGGGAATGAGCAGTTCTTC. It translates to CASSLIGQGGNEQFF.

V gene TRBV7-2 combines with J gene TRBJ1-2; tentatively, D is TRBD1 (6 bases). CDR1 is SGHTA, CDR2 FQGNSA, per germline. The CDR3 is 13 amino acids. The ends were cut back, 4 bases at V and 7 bases at J, with 13 bases in the middle. The CDR3 DNA reads as TGTGCCAGCAGCTCACGCAGGGGCACTGGCTACACCTTC. Translated: CASSSRRGTGYTF.

This clone was seen only a few times. For the CDR3, the DNA is TGTGCCAGCAGTCCCAGGGTCATGAACACTGAAGCTTTCTTT. This sequence encodes CASSPRVMNTEAFF. The V gene is TRBV28, the J gene TRBJ1-1, with a possible D match to TRBD1 (5 bases). This CDR3 has 14 residues. CDR1 and CDR2 (germline): MDHEN, SYDVKM. The V end was cut by 5 bases, the J end by 0 bases, with 10 bases between.

This rearrangement joins TRBV18 to TRBJ2-1; the D gene is possibly TRBD1 (6 bases). CDR3 length equals 13 residues. Per the germline V gene, CDR1 is KGHSH and CDR2 is LQKENI. V shed 5 bases and J shed 5 bases, with 10 bases lying between them. CDR3 sequence (DNA): TGTGCCAGCTCAGCCGGACAGCACAATGAGCAGTTCTTC. Protein sequence: CASSAGQHNEQFF.